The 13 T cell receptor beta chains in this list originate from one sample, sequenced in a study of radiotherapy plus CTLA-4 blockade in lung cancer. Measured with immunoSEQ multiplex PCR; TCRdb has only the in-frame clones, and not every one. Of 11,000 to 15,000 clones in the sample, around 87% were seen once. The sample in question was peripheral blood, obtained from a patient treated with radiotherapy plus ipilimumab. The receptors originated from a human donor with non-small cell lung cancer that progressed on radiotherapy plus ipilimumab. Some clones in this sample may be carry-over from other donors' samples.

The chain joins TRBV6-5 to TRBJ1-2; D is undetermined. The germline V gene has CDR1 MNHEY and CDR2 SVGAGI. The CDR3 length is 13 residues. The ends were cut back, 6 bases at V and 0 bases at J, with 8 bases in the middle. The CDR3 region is CASSQTPNYGYTF. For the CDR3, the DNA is TGTGCCAGCAGCCAAACACCTAACTATGGCTACACCTTC.

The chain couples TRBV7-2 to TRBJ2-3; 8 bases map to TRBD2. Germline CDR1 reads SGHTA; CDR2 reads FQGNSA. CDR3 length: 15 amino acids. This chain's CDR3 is CAESPGTSNTDTQYF. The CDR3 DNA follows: TGTGCAGAAAGCCCCGGGACTAGTAACACAGATACGCAGTATTTT.

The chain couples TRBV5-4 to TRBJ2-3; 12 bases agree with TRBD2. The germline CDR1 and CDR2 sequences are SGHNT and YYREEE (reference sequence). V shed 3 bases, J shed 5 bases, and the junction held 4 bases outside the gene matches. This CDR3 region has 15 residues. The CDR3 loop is CASSSGLAGLDTQYF. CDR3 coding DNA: TGTGCCAGCAGCTCTGGACTAGCGGGATTAGATACGCAGTATTTT.

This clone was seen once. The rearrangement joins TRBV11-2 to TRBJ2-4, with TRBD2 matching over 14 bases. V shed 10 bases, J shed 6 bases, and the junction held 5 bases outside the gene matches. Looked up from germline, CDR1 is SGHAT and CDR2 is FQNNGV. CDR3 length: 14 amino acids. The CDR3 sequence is CATTGTSGGNIQYF. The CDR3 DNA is TGTGCCACAACCGGGACTAGCGGGGGAAACATTCAGTACTTC.

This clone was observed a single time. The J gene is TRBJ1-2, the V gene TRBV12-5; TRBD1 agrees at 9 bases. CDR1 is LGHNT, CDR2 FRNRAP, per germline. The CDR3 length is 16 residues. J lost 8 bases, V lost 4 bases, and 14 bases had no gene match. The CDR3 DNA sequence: TGTGCTAGTGGTTATCCCCCGGGACAGGGAACGTCGGGCTACACCTTC. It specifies CASGYPPGQGTSGYTF.

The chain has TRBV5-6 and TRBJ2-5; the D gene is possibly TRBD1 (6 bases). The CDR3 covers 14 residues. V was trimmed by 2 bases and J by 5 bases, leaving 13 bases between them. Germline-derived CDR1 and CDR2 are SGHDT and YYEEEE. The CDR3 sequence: CASSFRGSGETQYF. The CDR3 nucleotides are TGTGCCAGCAGCTTCAGGGGATCGGGGGAGACCCAGTACTTC.

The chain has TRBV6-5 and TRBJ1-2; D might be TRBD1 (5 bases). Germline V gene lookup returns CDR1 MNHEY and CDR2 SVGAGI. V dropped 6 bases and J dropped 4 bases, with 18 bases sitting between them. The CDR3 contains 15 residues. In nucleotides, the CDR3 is TGTGCCAGCAGACCCACAGGCATGGACCGCTATGGCTACACCTTC. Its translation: CASRPTGMDRYGYTF.

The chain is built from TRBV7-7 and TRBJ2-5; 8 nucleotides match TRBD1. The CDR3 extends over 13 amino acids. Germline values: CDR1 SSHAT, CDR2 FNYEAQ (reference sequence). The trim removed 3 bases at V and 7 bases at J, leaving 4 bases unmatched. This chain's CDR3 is CASSFTGGGTQYF. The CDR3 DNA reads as TGTGCCAGCAGCTTTACAGGGGGAGGGACCCAGTACTTC.

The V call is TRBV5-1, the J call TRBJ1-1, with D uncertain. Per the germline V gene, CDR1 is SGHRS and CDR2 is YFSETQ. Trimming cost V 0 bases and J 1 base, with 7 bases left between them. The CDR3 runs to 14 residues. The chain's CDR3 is CASSLDPSNTEAFF. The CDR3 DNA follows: TGCGCCAGCAGCTTGGATCCCTCGAACACTGAAGCTTTCTTT.

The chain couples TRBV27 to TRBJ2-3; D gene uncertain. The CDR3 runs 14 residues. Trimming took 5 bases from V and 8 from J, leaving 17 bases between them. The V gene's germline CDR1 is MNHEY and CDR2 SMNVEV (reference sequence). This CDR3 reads CASSPGMSWATQYF. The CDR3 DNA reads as TGTGCCAGCAGTCCCGGCATGTCTTGGGCTACGCAGTATTTT.

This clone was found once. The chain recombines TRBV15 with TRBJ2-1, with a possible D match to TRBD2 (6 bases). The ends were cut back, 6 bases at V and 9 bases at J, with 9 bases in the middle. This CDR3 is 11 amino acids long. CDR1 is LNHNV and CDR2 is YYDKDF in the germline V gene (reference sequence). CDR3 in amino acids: CATSGGVEQFF. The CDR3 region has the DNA TGTGCCACCAGTGGCGGGGTTGAGCAGTTCTTC.

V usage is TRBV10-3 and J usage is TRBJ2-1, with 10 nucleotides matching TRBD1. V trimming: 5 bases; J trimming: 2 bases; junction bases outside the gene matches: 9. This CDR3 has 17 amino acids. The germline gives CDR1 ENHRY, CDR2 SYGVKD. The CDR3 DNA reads TGTGCCATCAGTAAATCTCAGACAGGGGGCGCCTACAATGAGCAGTTCTTC. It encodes CAISKSQTGGAYNEQFF.

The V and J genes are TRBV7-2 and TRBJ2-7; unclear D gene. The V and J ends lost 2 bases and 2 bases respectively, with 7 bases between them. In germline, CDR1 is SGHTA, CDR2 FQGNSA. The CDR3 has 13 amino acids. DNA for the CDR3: TGTGCCAGCAGCTTACAGGAAACCTACGAGCAGTACTTC. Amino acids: CASSLQETYEQYF. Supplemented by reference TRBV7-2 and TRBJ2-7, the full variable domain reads GAGVSQSPSNKVTEKGKDVELRCDPISGHTALYWYRQSLGQGLEFLIYFQGNSAPDKSGLPSDRFSAERTGGSVSTLTIQRTQQEDSAVYLCASSLQETYEQYFGPGTRLTVT.